This T cell receptor (beta chain) comes out of a study of T cell responses to AZD1222 COVID-19 vaccine. Only in-frame clones appear in the TCRdb table, and some are missing; sequencing was by immunoSEQ multiplex PCR. Of approximately 80,000 clones in the sample, 85% to 90% were seen once. Sequenced here: peripheral blood, sampled on day 0 of AZD1222 vaccination. This receptor was obtained from an adult in good health.

Here the CDR3 DNA reads TGCGCCAGCAGCCACAAGGGATTAATGGTCAAAGAGACCCAGTACTTC. Its protein product is CASSHKGLMVKETQYF. The chain carries TRBV23-1 and TRBJ2-5, with D uncertain. TRBV23-1 is labeled an ORF, and its function is uncertain. This CDR3 spans 16 amino acids. Trimming left V 6 bases short and J 3 bases short, with 20 bases between.